A single sample gave rise to the 2 T cell receptor beta chains below, sequenced in a study of cytomegalovirus exposure and HLA in healthy donors. With 60 Vbeta and 13 Jbeta primers, the PCR was carried out. Using immunoSEQ multiplex PCR, the repertoire was profiled, and TCRdb retains in-frame clones only, with some absent. The sample yields roughly 150,000 clones, roughly 84% seen once. The sample comprised PBMCs. The receptors were sampled from a woman aged 18-29 years in good health and CMV-seronegative.

V usage is TRBV30 and J usage is TRBJ2-1; TRBD2 aligns across 10 bases. The CDR3 loop spans 15 amino acids. J was trimmed by 7 bases and V by 8 bases; bases with no gene match: 14. Germline CDR1 GTSNPN, CDR2 SVGIG (reference sequence). In DNA, the CDR3 is TGTGCCGGCCAACCCAATAGCGGGGGGAGGAATGAGCAGTTCTTC. As protein: CAGQPNSGGRNEQFF.

The chain carries TRBV7-9 and TRBJ2-6; D is unclear. The germline gives CDR1 SEHNR, CDR2 FQNEAQ (reference sequence). V dropped 4 bases and J dropped 1 base, with 5 bases sitting between them. The length of the CDR3 is 14 residues. The CDR3 coding sequence is TGTGCCAGCAGCTCCGTATCTGGGGCCAACGTCCTGACTTTC. Its protein product is CASSSVSGANVLTF.